This T cell receptor (beta chain) was identified during a study of vaccination and CD4 T cells after COVID-19. Treatment in this sample: approximately 11-day PBMC culture with coronavirus spike peptide pools or control peptides (ViraFEST assay). The Oncomine TCR Beta short-read assay sequenced DNA from cultured CD4+ T cells. TCRdb re-analysed the PCR reads in MiXCR, keeping a single row per CDR3 protein. Of 15,000 or so distinct CDR3 sequences in the sample, around a fifth are singletons; the top ten hold less than 15%. On this clonotype itself: Its specificity is unknown.

V shed 3 bases, J shed 1 base, and the junction held 2 bases outside the gene matches. The CDR3 contains 14 residues. Germline V gives CDR1 LNHNV, CDR2 YYDKDF (reference sequence). This TCR derives from a human donor who received a COVID-19 vaccine. The chain employs TRBV15 and TRBJ2-7, with TRBD1 matching 8 bases. The sample was CD4+ T cells from blood, cultured in vitro, taken before SARS-CoV-2 vaccination. The CDR3 loop reads CATSRDRVSYEQYF. CDR3 bases: TGTGCCACCAGCAGGGACAGGGTTTCCTACGAGCAGTACTTC.